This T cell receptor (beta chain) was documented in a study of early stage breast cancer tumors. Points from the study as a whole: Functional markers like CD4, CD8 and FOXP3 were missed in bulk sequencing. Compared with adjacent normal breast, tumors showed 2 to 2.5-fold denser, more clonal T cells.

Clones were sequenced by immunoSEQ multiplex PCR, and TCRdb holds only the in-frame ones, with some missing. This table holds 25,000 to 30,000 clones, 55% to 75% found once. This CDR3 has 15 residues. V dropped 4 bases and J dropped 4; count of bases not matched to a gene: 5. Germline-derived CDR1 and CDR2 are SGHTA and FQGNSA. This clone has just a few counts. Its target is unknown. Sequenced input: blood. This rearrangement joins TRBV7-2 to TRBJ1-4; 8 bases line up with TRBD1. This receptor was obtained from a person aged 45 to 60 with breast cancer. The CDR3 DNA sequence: TGTGCCAGCAGCTCATCGACAGGGGTTAATGAAAAACTGTTTTTT. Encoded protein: CASSSSTGVNEKLFF. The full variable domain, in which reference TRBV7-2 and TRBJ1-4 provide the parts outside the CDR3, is GAGVSQSPSNKVTEKGKDVELRCDPISGHTALYWYRQSLGQGLEFLIYFQGNSAPDKSGLPSDRFSAERTGGSVSTLTIQRTQQEDSAVYLCASSSSTGVNEKLFFGSGTQLSVL.